The 9 T cell receptor beta chains below were found in one sample sequenced in a study of T cell responses to AZD1222 COVID-19 vaccine. Using immunoSEQ multiplex PCR, the repertoire was profiled, and TCRdb retains in-frame clones only, with some absent. The sample holds 140,000 or so clones; about 90% are singletons and the top ten take around 6.9%. The sample here was peripheral blood, taken 28 days after the second dose of the MenACWY control vaccine. Source of these receptors: an adult who received the MenACWY meningococcal vaccine as a control.

The sample holds one count of this clone. This rearrangement joins TRBV28 to TRBJ1-6; perhaps TRBD1 as D (5 bases). The length of the CDR3 is 18 residues. CDR1 and CDR2 from the germline V gene are MDHEN and SYDVKM. V shed 6 bases and J shed 0 bases, with 18 bases lying between them. The CDR3 loop is CASRHPGRRSSYNSPLHF. DNA of the CDR3: TGTGCCAGCAGACATCCGGGACGTAGGAGCTCCTATAATTCACCCCTCCACTTT.

This clone came up once. The J gene is TRBJ2-3, the V gene TRBV30; D remains unclear. Between the trimmed V and J ends, which lost 2 bases and 4 bases, there was a span of 10 bases. The CDR3 loop spans 13 amino acids. CDR1 is GTSNPN and CDR2 is SVGIG in the germline V gene (reference sequence). The CDR3 DNA sequence: TGTGCCTGGAGTCCTAGGGATGCAGATACGCAGTATTTT. This sequence encodes CAWSPRDADTQYF.

This chain uses TRBV28 with TRBJ2-3; TRBD1 matches at 10 bases. The ends lost 6 bases at V and 5 bases at J; junction bases unmatched: 8. The length of the CDR3 is 15 residues. Germline assignment: CDR1 MDHEN and CDR2 SYDVKM. The CDR3 DNA sequence: TGTGCCAGCAGCGATCCGGGACAGGGGAAAGATACGCAGTATTTT. Its protein is CASSDPGQGKDTQYF.

The rearrangement links TRBV19 to TRBJ2-7; no clear D. CDR3 length: 14 residues. The V gene's germline CDR1 is LNHDA and CDR2 SQIVND (reference sequence). Trimming stripped 6 bases from V and 5 bases from J, with 17 bases between. The CDR3 loop is CASRRASGLDEQYF. For the CDR3, the DNA is TGTGCCAGTAGAAGGGCTAGTGGTTTGGACGAGCAGTACTTC.

V gene TRBV19 combines with J gene TRBJ1-5; D possibly corresponds to TRBD1 (5 bases). V was clipped by 3 bases and J by 0 bases, with 9 bases between them. The CDR3 loop spans 15 amino acids. Per germline, CDR1 LNHDA and CDR2 SQIVND (reference sequence). CDR3 nucleotides: TGTGCCAGTAGTATGGACAAAGATAGCAATCAGCCCCAGCATTTT. Its translation is CASSMDKDSNQPQHF.

The CDR3 region is CASSPGTANTGELFF. CDR3 DNA sequence: TGTGCCAGCAGTCCCGGGACAGCGAACACCGGGGAGCTGTTTTTT. The V call is TRBV6-5, the J call TRBJ2-2, with 7 nucleotides matching TRBD1. Germline CDR1 is MNHEY and CDR2 is SVGAGI. Germline trimming cut 5 bases from V and 0 bases from J; bases unmatched to any gene: 3. The CDR3 runs 15 residues.

V and J are TRBV20-1 and TRBJ2-7; 8 nucleotides align to TRBD1. Germline V CDR1 and CDR2: DFQATT, SNEGSKA (reference sequence). Trimming took 3 bases from V and 5 from J; bases not matched to a gene: 9. This CDR3 is built from 14 residues. CDR3 nucleotide sequence: TGCAGTGCTAGTTTCCGACAGGGGAGCAACGAGCAGTACTTC. It codes for CSASFRQGSNEQYF.

The chain links TRBV12-3 or TRBV12-4 to TRBJ1-2, with 12 bases identical to TRBD1. The CDR3 covers 13 residues. The V segment lost 5 bases and the J segment 8 bases; nucleotides outside the gene matches: 3. The CDR3 is CASSAGQGAGYTF. CDR3 in DNA: TGTGCCAGCAGTGCGGGACAGGGGGCGGGCTACACCTTC.

This chain links TRBV4-3 with TRBJ1-6; tentative D call: TRBD1 (6 bases). Germline CDR1 reads LGHNA; CDR2 reads YSLEER. CDR3 length: 18 residues. Trimming stripped 0 bases from V and 4 bases from J, with 16 bases between. CDR3 DNA: TGCGCCAGCAGCCAAGATCCTAAAAACAGGGCGTATAATTCACCCCTCCACTTT. Translation gives CASSQDPKNRAYNSPLHF.